One and the same sample provided the 6 T cell receptor beta chains below, sequenced in a study of T-cell reconstitution after alpha-beta-depleted transplantation in children. As it was prepared, the TCRbeta library received unique molecular identifiers. TCRdb redid the calling of the PCR reads with MiXCR, one entry per CDR3 protein. The sample records about 580,000 distinct CDR3 sequences, around 27% being singletons. The sequenced sample was PBMCs, obtained before TCRalphabeta/CD19-depleted stem cell transplant. These receptors were collected from a boy under two years old with Wiskott-Aldrich syndrome, due to receive a stem cell transplant.

The rearrangement uses TRBV20-1 and TRBJ2-1, with TRBD2 identical over 9 bases. The J segment lost 1 base and the V segment lost 0 bases, leaving 10 bases of the junction unmatched. CDR1 is DFQATT, CDR2 SNEGSKA, per germline (reference sequence). The CDR3 extends over 18 amino acids. CDR3 region: CSARDLSGGTISYNEQFF. The CDR3 bases are TGCAGTGCTAGAGATCTGAGCGGGGGGACTATATCCTACAATGAGCAGTTCTTC.

This clonotype was seen a handful of times. The chain recombines TRBV7-2 with TRBJ2-3; D remains unclear. Germline loops: CDR1 SGHTA, CDR2 FQGNSA. Trimming took off 6 bases at V and 6 bases at J, with 16 bases between the two ends. This CDR3 is 14 amino acids long. CDR3 DNA sequence: TGTGCCAGCAGAAAAGGACCGGACGAGGATACGCAGTATTTT. Translated, it gives CASRKGPDEDTQYF.

The chain has TRBV27 and TRBJ1-1; 9 nucleotides align to TRBD1. CDR3 length: 15 residues. The junction had 7 bases not matched to a gene; V was cut back by 5 bases and J by 3 bases. Germline values: CDR1 MNHEY, CDR2 SMNVEV (reference sequence). Here the CDR3 reads CASSLRTGAYTEAFF. The CDR3 nucleotides read TGTGCCAGCAGTCTAAGGACAGGGGCGTACACTGAAGCTTTCTTT.

This rearrangement joins TRBV7-2 to TRBJ2-4, with D maybe TRBD2 (6 bases). Germline CDR1 reads SGHTA; CDR2 reads FQGNSA. The CDR3 has 16 amino acids. With 1 base removed from V and 3 bases from J, the gap between germline ends came to 13 bases. The CDR3 DNA follows: TGTGCCAGCAGCTTAGTTCGGCGGGAAGGCAAAAACATTCAGTACTTC. Translating gives CASSLVRREGKNIQYF.

This chain links TRBV7-9 with TRBJ2-5; tentative D call: TRBD1 (6 bases). CDR3 length: 14 residues. V was trimmed by 5 bases and J by 5 bases, leaving 15 bases between them. Germline V gene data show CDR1 as SEHNR and CDR2 as FQNEAQ (reference sequence). The CDR3 sequence is CASSVPGVMETQYF. CDR3 sequence (DNA): TGTGCCAGCAGCGTCCCAGGGGTTATGGAGACCCAGTACTTC.

The chain has TRBV4-2 and TRBJ2-2; 9 bases are shared with TRBD2. Germline-derived CDR1 and CDR2 are LGHNA and YNFKEQ. Trimming removed 4 bases from V and 4 bases from J; junction bases left unmatched: 7. The CDR3 is 16 amino acids. CDR3 DNA: TGTGCCAGCAGCCCCCGGACTAGCGTCACCACCGGGGAGCTGTTTTTT. It specifies CASSPRTSVTTGELFF.